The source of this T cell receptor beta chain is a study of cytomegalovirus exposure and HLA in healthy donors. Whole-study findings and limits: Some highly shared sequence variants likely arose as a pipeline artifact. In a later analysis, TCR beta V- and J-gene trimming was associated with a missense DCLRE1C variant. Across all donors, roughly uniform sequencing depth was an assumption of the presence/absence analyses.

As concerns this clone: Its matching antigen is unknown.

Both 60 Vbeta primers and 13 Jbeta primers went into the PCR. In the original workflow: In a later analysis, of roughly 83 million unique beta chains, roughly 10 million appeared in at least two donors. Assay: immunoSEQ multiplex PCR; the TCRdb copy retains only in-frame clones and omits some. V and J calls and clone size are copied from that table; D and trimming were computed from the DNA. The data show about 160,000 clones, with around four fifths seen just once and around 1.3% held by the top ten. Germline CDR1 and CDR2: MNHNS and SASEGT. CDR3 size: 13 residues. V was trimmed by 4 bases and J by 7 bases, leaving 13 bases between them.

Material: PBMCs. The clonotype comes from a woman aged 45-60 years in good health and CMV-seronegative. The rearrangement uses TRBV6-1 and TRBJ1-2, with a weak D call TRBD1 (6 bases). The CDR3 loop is CASSGVRTVGYTF. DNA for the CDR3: TGTGCCAGCAGTGGAGTGCGGACAGTTGGCTACACCTTC.